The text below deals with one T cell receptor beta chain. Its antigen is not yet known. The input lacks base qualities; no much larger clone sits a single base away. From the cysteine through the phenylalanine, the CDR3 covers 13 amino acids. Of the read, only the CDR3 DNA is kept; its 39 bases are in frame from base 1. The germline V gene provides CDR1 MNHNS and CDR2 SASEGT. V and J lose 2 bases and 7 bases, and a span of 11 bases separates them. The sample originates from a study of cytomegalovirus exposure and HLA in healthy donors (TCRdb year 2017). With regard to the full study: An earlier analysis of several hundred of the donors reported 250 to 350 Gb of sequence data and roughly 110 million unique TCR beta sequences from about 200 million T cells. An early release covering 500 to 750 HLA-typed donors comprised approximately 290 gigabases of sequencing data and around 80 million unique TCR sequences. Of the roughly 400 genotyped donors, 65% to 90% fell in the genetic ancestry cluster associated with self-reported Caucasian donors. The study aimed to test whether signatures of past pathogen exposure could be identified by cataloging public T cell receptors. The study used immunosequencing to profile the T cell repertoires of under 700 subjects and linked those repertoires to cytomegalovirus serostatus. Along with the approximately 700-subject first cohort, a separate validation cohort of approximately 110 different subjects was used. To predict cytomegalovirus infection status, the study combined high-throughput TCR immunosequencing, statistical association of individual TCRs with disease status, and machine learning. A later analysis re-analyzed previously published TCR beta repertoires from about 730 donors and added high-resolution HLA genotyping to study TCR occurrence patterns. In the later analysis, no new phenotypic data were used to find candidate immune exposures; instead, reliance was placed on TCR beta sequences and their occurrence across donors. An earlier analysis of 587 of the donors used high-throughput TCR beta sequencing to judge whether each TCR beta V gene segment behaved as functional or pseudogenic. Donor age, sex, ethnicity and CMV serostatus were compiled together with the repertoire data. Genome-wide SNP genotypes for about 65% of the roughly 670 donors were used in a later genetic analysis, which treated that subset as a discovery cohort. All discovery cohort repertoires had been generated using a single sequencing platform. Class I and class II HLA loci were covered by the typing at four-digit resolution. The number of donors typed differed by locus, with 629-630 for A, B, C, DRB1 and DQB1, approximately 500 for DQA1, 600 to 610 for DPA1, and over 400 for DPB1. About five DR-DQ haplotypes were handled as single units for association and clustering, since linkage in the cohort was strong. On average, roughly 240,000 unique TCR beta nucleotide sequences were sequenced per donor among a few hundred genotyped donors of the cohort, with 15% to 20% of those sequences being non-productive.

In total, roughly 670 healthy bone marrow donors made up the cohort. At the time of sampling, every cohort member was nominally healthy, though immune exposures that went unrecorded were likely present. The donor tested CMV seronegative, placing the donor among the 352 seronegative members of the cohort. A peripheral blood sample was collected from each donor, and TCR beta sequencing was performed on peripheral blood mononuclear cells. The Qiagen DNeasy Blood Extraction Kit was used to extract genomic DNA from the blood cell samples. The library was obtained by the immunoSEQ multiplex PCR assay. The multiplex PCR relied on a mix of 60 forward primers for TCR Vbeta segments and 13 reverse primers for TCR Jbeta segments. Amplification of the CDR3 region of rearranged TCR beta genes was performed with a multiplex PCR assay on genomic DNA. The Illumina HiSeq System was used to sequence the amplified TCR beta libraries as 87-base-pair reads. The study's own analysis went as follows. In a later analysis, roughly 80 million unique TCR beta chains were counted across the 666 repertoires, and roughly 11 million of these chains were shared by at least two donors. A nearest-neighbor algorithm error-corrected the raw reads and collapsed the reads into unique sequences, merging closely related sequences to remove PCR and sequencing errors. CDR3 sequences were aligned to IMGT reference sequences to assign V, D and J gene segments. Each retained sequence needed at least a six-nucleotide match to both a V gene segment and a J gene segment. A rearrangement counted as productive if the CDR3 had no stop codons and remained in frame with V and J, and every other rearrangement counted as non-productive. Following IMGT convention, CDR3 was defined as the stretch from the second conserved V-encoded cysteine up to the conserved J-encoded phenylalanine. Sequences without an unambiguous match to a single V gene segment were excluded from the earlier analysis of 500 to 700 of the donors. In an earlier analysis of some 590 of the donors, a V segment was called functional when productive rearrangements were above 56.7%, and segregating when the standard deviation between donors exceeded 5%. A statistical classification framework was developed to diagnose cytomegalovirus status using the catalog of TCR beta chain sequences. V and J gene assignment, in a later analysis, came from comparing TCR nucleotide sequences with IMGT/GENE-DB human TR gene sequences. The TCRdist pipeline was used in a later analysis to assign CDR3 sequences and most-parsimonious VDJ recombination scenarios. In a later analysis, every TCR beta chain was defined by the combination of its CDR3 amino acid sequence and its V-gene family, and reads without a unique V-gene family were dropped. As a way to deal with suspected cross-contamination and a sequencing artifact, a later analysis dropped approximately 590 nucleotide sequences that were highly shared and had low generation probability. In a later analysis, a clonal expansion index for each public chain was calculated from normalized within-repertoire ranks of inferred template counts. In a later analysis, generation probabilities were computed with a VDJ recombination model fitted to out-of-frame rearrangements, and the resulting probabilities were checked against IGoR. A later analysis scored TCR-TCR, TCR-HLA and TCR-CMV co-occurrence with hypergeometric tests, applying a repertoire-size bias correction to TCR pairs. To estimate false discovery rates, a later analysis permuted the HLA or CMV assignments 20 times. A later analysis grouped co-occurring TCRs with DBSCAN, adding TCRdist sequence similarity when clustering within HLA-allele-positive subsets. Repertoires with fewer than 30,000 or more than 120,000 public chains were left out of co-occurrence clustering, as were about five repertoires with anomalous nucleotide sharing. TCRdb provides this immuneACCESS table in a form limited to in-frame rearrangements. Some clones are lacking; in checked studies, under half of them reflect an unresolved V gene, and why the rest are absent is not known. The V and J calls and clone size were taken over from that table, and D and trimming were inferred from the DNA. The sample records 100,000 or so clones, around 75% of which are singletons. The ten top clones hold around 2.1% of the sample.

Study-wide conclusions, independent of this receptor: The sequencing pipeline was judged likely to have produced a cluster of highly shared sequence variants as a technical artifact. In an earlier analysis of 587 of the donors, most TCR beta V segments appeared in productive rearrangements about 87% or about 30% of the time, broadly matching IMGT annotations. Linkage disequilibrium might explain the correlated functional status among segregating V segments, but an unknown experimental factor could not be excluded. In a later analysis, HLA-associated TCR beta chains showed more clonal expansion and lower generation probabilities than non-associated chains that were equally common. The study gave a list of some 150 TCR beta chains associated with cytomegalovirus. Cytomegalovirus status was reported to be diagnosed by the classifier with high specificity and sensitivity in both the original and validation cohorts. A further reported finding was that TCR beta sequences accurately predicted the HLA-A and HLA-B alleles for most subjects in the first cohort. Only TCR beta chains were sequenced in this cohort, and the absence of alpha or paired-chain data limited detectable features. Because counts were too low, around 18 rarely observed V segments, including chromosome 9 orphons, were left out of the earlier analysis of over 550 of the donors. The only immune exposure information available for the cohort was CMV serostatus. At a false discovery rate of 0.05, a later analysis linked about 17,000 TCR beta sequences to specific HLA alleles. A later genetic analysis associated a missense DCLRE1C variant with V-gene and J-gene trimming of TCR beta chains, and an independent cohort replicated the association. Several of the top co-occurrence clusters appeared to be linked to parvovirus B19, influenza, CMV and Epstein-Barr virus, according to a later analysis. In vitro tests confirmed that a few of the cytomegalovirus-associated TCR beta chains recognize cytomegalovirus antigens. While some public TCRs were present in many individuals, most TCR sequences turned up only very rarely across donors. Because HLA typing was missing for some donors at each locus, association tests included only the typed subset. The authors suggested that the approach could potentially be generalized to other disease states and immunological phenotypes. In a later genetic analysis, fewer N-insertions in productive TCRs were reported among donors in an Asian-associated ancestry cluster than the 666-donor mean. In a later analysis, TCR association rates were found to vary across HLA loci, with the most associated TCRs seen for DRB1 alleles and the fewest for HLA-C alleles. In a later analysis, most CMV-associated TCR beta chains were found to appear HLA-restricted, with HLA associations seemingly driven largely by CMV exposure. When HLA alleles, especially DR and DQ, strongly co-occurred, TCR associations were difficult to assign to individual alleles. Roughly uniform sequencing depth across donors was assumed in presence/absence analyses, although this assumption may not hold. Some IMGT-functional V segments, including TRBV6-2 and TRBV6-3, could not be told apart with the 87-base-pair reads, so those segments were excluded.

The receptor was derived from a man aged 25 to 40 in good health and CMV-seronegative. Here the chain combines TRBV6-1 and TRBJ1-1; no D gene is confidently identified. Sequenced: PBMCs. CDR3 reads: CASSEFVGYEAFF. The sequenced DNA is TGTGCCAGCAGTGAATTCGTGGGCTATGAAGCTTTCTTT.